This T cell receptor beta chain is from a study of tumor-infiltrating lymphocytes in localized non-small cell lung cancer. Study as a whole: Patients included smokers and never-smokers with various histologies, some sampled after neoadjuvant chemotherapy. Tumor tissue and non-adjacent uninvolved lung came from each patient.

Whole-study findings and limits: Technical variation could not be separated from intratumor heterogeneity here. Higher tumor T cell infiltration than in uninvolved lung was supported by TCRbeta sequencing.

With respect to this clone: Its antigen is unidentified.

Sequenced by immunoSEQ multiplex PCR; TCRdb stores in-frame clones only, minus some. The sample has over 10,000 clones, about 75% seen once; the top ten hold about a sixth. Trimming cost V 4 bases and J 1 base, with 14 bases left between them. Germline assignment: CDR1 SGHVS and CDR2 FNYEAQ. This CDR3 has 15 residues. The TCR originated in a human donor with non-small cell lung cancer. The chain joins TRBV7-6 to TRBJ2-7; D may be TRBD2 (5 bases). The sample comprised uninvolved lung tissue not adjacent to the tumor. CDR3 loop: CASSSADGDSYEQYF. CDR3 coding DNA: TGTGCCAGCAGCTCAGCCGACGGGGATTCCTACGAGCAGTACTTC.